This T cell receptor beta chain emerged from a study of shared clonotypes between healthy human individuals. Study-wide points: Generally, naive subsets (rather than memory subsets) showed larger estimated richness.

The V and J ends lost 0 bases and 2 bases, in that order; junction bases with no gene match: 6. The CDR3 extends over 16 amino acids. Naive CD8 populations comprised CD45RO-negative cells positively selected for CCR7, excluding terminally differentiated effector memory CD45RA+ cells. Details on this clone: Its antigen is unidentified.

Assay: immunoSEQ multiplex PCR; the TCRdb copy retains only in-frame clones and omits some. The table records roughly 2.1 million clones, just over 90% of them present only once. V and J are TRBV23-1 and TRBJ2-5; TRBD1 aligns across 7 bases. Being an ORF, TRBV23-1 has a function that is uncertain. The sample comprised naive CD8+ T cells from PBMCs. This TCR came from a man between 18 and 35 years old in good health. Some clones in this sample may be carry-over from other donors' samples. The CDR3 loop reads CASSQSDRTGQETQYF. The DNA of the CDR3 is TGCGCCAGCAGTCAATCAGATAGGACAGGACAAGAGACCCAGTACTTC.